Following are 27 T cell receptor beta chains from one sample sequenced in a study of T cells in Graves' hyperthyroidism and ophthalmopathy. TCR beta CDR3 region amplification was performed from RNA transcripts. In the first-round RT-PCR of the TCR CDR3, the HTBI primer set was used. From the multiplex PCR reads, TCRdb called clonotypes with MiXCR, one entry per CDR3 protein. The sample consists of 460,000 or so distinct CDR3 sequences, approximately 14% of them appearing once. The specimen sequenced was blood. The origin of the receptors is a woman under 30 with Graves' hyperthyroidism.

This clonotype was detected a few times. This chain uses TRBV2 with TRBJ2-5; 11 bases are shared with TRBD2. The CDR3 contains 14 residues. The germline V gene encodes CDR1 SNHLY and CDR2 FYNNEI. V lost 6 bases and J lost 3; bases outside the gene matches: 3. CDR3 DNA sequence: TGTGCCAGCAGCGCGACTAGCGGGAAAGAGACCCAGTACTTC. Translated, it gives CASSATSGKETQYF. The full variable domain, its missing parts supplied by reference TRBV2 and TRBJ2-5, is EPEVTQTPSHQVTQMGQEVILRCVPISNHLYFYWYRQILGQKVEFLVSFYNNEISEKSEIFDDQFSVERPDGSNFTLKIRSTKLEDSAMYFCASSATSGKETQYFGPGTRLLVL.

As concerns this clonotype: A read error may be the cause here, since a much bigger clone is one base away. This chain connects TRBV27 to TRBJ2-3, with unresolved D. With 4 bases removed from V and 10 bases from J, the gap between germline ends came to 15 bases. This CDR3 region has 13 residues. CDR1 is MNHEY and CDR2 is SMNVEV in the germline V gene (reference sequence). As DNA, the CDR3 is TGTGCCAGCAGTTCCCCGGGCTACACCCCGCAGTATTTT. Protein sequence: CASSSPGYTPQYF.

There are many counts of this clonotype. The J gene is TRBJ2-1, the V gene TRBV2; tentatively, D is TRBD2 (6 bases). The CDR3 totals 13 residues. Trimming cost V 4 bases and J 3 bases, with 7 bases left between them. Germline V gene data show CDR1 as SNHLY and CDR2 as FYNNEI. The CDR3 nucleotides are TGTGCCAGCAGTGCGACTAGCTACAATGAGCAGTTCTTC. Residues: CASSATSYNEQFF.

This clonotype was seen at least ten times. The chain links TRBV6-2 or TRBV6-3 to TRBJ2-2; D remains ambiguous. This CDR3 contains 16 residues. Trimming left V 2 bases short and J 0 bases short, with 10 bases between. Germline CDR1 is MNHEY and CDR2 is SVGEGT. Written as DNA, the CDR3 is TGTGCCAGCAGTTACGCGAAGGAGCCGAACACCGGGGAGCTGTTTTTT. This encodes CASSYAKEPNTGELFF.

This clonotype was detected many times. This chain uses TRBV7-9 with TRBJ2-7, with 7 nucleotides matching TRBD2. The CDR3 is 14 residues long. Germline-derived CDR1 and CDR2 are SEHNR and FQNEAQ (reference sequence). V was clipped by 4 bases and J by 6 bases; unmatched bases: 9. The CDR3, as DNA: TGTGCCAGCAGCTACACAGCGGGAAAAGTCGAGCAGTACTTC. Translating gives CASSYTAGKVEQYF.

The genes are TRBV4-1 and TRBJ1-1, with 9 bases that match TRBD1. Germline values: CDR1 MGHRA, CDR2 YSYEKL. This CDR3 region has 14 residues. V gave up 4 bases and J gave up 4 bases; unmatched junction bases: 4. CDR3 protein: CASSPLTGGTEAFF. The CDR3 DNA reads TGCGCCAGCAGCCCGTTGACAGGGGGCACTGAAGCTTTCTTT.

This clonotype has more than one count but fewer than ten. The rearrangement uses TRBV18 and TRBJ2-3; a possible D gene is TRBD1 (6 bases). Trimming stripped 3 bases from V and 3 bases from J, with 16 bases between. This CDR3 is built from 16 residues. Germline CDR1 and CDR2: KGHSH and LQKENI. CDR3 in amino acids: CASSPSQQGTTDTQYF. CDR3 DNA: TGTGCCAGCTCACCCAGCCAACAGGGCACAACAGATACGCAGTATTTT.

This clonotype was counted a few times. The V call is TRBV5-1, the J call TRBJ1-2, with TRBD1 as a possible D gene (6 bases). The V end lost 0 bases, the J end lost 0 bases, and 12 bases lay between the germline ends. CDR1 is SGHRS, CDR2 YFSETQ, per germline. This CDR3 contains 16 residues. CDR3 sequence: CASSLVRGATNYGYTF. The CDR3 nucleotides read TGCGCCAGCAGCTTGGTTCGGGGGGCGACTAACTATGGCTACACCTTC. Complete variable domain (other parts from reference TRBV5-1 and TRBJ1-2): KAGVTQTPRYLIKTRGQQVTLSCSPISGHRSVSWYQQTPGQGLQFLFEYFSETQRNKGNFPGRFSGRQFSNSRSEMNVSTLELGDSALYLCASSLVRGATNYGYTFGSGTRLTVV.

This clonotype was recorded many times. The gene calls are TRBV6-5 and TRBJ1-5; D ambiguous. The germline V gene encodes CDR1 MNHEY and CDR2 SVGAGI. The CDR3 runs to 16 residues. V was cut by 2 bases and J by 3 bases, with 14 bases left in between. The CDR3 sequence is CASSYRPGWDNQPQHF. The CDR3 nucleotides read TGTGCCAGCAGTTACCGCCCGGGATGGGACAATCAGCCCCAGCATTTT.

There are many counts of this clonotype. The CDR3 is CASSQAGVGGVKETQYF. Here the CDR3 DNA reads TGCGCCAGCAGCCAAGCTGGGGTAGGCGGGGTAAAAGAGACCCAGTACTTC. This sequence joins TRBV4-1 and TRBJ2-5, with a possible D match to TRBD2 (6 bases). V was shortened by 1 base and J by 3 bases, with 18 bases between the two germline ends. Germline values: CDR1 MGHRA, CDR2 YSYEKL. The CDR3 consists of 17 residues.

This clonotype was picked up many times. This chain joins TRBV11-3 and TRBJ2-2, with unresolved D. Looked up from germline, CDR1 is SGHNT and CDR2 is YENEEA. The length of the CDR3 is 16 residues. With 1 base removed from V and 4 bases from J, the gap between germline ends came to 13 bases. CDR3 DNA sequence: TGTGCCAGCAGCTTAGTCTCTCCCCTTGCCACCGGGGAGCTGTTTTTT. Protein: CASSLVSPLATGELFF. Supplemented by reference TRBV11-3 and TRBJ2-2, the full variable domain reads EAGVVQSPRYKIIEKKQPVAFWCNPISGHNTLYWYLQNLGQGPELLIRYENEEAVDDSQLPKDRFSAERLKGVDSTLKIQPAELGDSAVYLCASSLVSPLATGELFFGEGSRLTVL.

This clonotype was found many times. The chain couples TRBV29-1 to TRBJ1-4; TRBD1 matches at 8 bases. V gave up 0 bases and J gave up 8 bases; unmatched junction bases: 2. CDR3 length: 13 amino acids. Germline assignment: CDR1 SQVTM and CDR2 ANQGSEA. The CDR3 spells CSVEDRGREKLFF. The CDR3 bases are TGCAGCGTTGAAGACAGGGGGCGGGAAAAACTGTTTTTT. Drawing the rest from reference TRBV29-1 and TRBJ1-4, the complete variable domain is SAVISQKPSRDICQRGTSLTIQCQVDSQVTMMFWYRQQPGQSLTLIATANQGSEATYESGFVIDKFPISRPNLTFSTLTVSNMSPEDSSIYLCSVEDRGREKLFFGSGTQLSVL.

This clonotype was counted only a few times. The chain carries TRBV19 and TRBJ2-3; maybe TRBD2 (6 bases). This CDR3 contains 15 residues. Germline assignment: CDR1 LNHDA and CDR2 SQIVND (reference sequence). Trimming stripped 5 bases from V and 3 bases from J, with 15 bases between. This chain's CDR3 is CASSLGGIGTDTQYF. The CDR3 DNA follows: TGTGCCAGTAGTCTAGGCGGGATAGGGACAGATACGCAGTATTTT.

This clonotype has more than one count but fewer than ten. The chain is built from TRBV7-3 and TRBJ1-1; TRBD1 matches at 8 bases. The V gene end was trimmed by 1 base and the J gene end by 4 bases; junction bases not matched to a gene: 2. Germline CDR1 SGHTA, CDR2 FQGTGA. The CDR3 loop spans 14 amino acids. This CDR3 reads CASSLRQGSTEAFF. DNA of the CDR3: TGTGCCAGCAGCTTAAGACAGGGGTCCACTGAAGCTTTCTTT.

At least ten counts were recorded for this clonotype. The chain joins TRBV28 to TRBJ2-6, with D uncertain. Trimming removed 2 bases from V and 0 bases from J, with 14 bases in between. Per germline, CDR1 MDHEN and CDR2 SYDVKM. This CDR3 is 18 amino acids long. The CDR3 here is CASSLIGTASSGANVLTF. The DNA for the CDR3 is TGTGCCAGCAGTTTAATAGGTACGGCGAGCTCTGGGGCCAACGTCCTGACTTTC.

This clonotype showed up just a few times. The rearrangement joins TRBV9 to TRBJ1-2; D not resolved. CDR3 size: 15 residues. Germline-derived CDR1 and CDR2 are SGDLS and YYNGEE. Trimming shortened V by 0 bases and J by 5 bases, and 14 bases separated the two germline ends. The DNA for the CDR3 is TGTGCCAGCAGCGTAGCTCAGAGTACGGCTTATGGCTACACCTTC. Translated, it gives CASSVAQSTAYGYTF. The full variable domain, with the rest looked up from reference TRBV9 and TRBJ1-2, is DSGVTQTPKHLITATGQRVTLRCSPRSGDLSVYWYQQSLDQGLQFLIQYYNGEERAKGNILERFSAQQFPDLHSELNLSSLELGDSALYFCASSVAQSTAYGYTFGSGTRLTVV.

This clonotype was picked up many times. The chain couples TRBV30 to TRBJ1-1; D is undetermined. V was trimmed by 5 bases and J by 3 bases, leaving 10 bases between them. The CDR3 is 12 amino acids. In germline, CDR1 is GTSNPN, CDR2 SVGIG (reference sequence). The CDR3 here is CAWLRRDTEAFF. DNA for the CDR3: TGTGCCTGGCTACGGCGGGACACTGAAGCTTTCTTT.

This clonotype has at least ten counts. The genes are TRBV5-1 and TRBJ2-3; D unresolved. This CDR3 has 15 amino acids. In germline, CDR1 is SGHRS, CDR2 YFSETQ. V gave up 2 bases and J gave up 0 bases, with 10 bases separating them. The CDR3 coding sequence is TGCGCCAGCAGCTTTACTGGAAAAAGCACAGATACGCAGTATTTT. It yields the protein CASSFTGKSTDTQYF.

This clonotype has ten or more counts. V usage is TRBV2 and J usage is TRBJ1-5, with no clear D. V dropped 8 bases and J dropped 5 bases, with 7 bases sitting between them. CDR3 length: 11 residues. Per the germline V gene, CDR1 is SNHLY and CDR2 is FYNNEI. The CDR3 here is CASGQYQPQHF. CDR3 bases: TGTGCCAGCGGTCAATATCAGCCCCAGCATTTT.

This clonotype came up many times. The J gene is TRBJ2-2, the V gene TRBV3-1; 9 bases line up with TRBD1. This CDR3 region has 13 residues. The germline CDR1 and CDR2 sequences are LGHDT and YNNKEL (reference sequence). Germline trimming cut 8 bases from V and 5 bases from J; bases unmatched to any gene: 3. As DNA, the CDR3 is TGTGCCAGCGGGACAGGGATGACCGGGGAGCTGTTTTTT. As protein: CASGTGMTGELFF. Variable domain in full (rest from reference TRBV3-1 and TRBJ2-2): DTAVSQTPKYLVTQMGNDKSIKCEQNLGHDTMYWYKQDSKKFLKIMFSYNNKELIINETVPNRFSPKSPDKAHLNLHINSLELGDSAVYFCASGTGMTGELFFGEGSRLTVL.

This clonotype came up many times. CDR3 sequence (DNA): TGCAGTGCTAGACGACTAGCGGGGCGAACCTACAATGAGCAGTTCTTC. It encodes CSARRLAGRTYNEQFF. The V call is TRBV20-1, the J call TRBJ2-1, with TRBD2 identical over 11 bases. The CDR3 consists of 16 residues. The trim removed 2 bases at V and 2 bases at J, leaving 5 bases unmatched. From germline, CDR1 is DFQATT and CDR2 SNEGSKA (reference sequence).

This clonotype came up many times. CDR3 loop: CASSPTEGIEAFF. The CDR3 DNA reads TGTGCCAGCTCGCCTACGGAGGGGATTGAAGCTTTCTTT. The genes are TRBV18 and TRBJ1-1, with D possibly matching TRBD1 (5 bases). Germline V gene lookup returns CDR1 KGHSH and CDR2 LQKENI. Trimming shortened V by 6 bases and J by 7 bases, and 15 bases separated the two germline ends. CDR3 length: 13 residues.

This clonotype occurred once. Here the CDR3 DNA reads TGCGCCAGCAGCTTGGGGGGGCTTAGCTCCTACGAGCAGTACTTC. It encodes CASSLGGLSSYEQYF. This chain links TRBV5-1 with TRBJ2-7; D is possibly TRBD1 (6 bases). This CDR3 region has 15 residues. The germline gives CDR1 SGHRS, CDR2 YFSETQ. Trimming took off 0 bases at V and 0 bases at J, with 10 bases between the two ends.

This clonotype appeared many times. The gene calls are TRBV20-1 and TRBJ2-2, with D perhaps TRBD1 (5 bases). The CDR3 extends over 16 amino acids. Germline V lookup: CDR1 DFQATT, CDR2 SNEGSKA (reference sequence). Trimming cost V 0 bases and J 0 bases, with 11 bases left between them. The DNA of the CDR3 is TGCAGTGCTAGAGATTGGGGCAGCGCGAACACCGGGGAGCTGTTTTTT. This encodes CSARDWGSANTGELFF.

Only a few counts were recorded for this clonotype. The chain employs TRBV7-8 and TRBJ2-3; D possibly corresponds to TRBD2 (5 bases). CDR1 and CDR2 (germline): SGHVS, FQNEAQ. The CDR3 extends over 16 amino acids. The V and J ends lost 5 bases and 1 base respectively, with 16 bases between them. CDR3 amino acids: CASSDWEKDGTDTQYF. As DNA, the CDR3 is TGTGCCAGCAGCGATTGGGAGAAAGACGGCACAGATACGCAGTATTTT.

This clonotype has more than one count but fewer than ten. The CDR3 nucleotides are TGCAGCGCCCTTGGCCTCAACTATGGCTACACCTTC. This sequence encodes CSALGLNYGYTF. The J gene is TRBJ1-2, the V gene TRBV29-1; D gene ambiguous. Germline V CDR1 and CDR2: SQVTM, ANQGSEA. This CDR3 has 12 amino acids. Trimming removed 7 bases at V and 2 bases at J, with 11 bases between.

The genes are TRBV20-1 and TRBJ1-5; unclear D gene. This CDR3 has 15 residues. CDR1 DFQATT and CDR2 SNEGSKA come from the germline V gene (reference sequence). V was trimmed by 1 base and J by 2 bases, leaving 12 bases between them. The CDR3 reads CSARVWGSGNQPQHF. The DNA of the CDR3 is TGCAGTGCTAGAGTTTGGGGAAGCGGCAATCAGCCCCAGCATTTT.